Each of the 4 T cell receptor beta chains below was sequenced from the same sample in a study of brain T cells in children with intractable seizures. Time point described: blood from clinic visit 5 months post-surgery; TSC patient then seizure free. Generated by immunoSEQ multiplex PCR, the TCRdb table keeps only in-frame clones and is missing some. The sample contains hundreds of thousands of clones, over 90% of which appear only once. Sequencing used peripheral blood, obtained about 5 months after surgery. These receptors originate from a boy in the first two years of life with tuberous sclerosis and intractable seizures.

The CDR3 nucleotides read TGCGCCAGCAGCACACCGGAGATCGATGGCTACACCTTC. Protein sequence: CASSTPEIDGYTF. The V gene is TRBV5-1, the J gene TRBJ1-2; D unresolved. The CDR3 runs 13 residues. Trimming removed 4 bases from V and 6 bases from J, with 13 bases in between. From germline, CDR1 is SGHRS and CDR2 YFSETQ.

The V call is TRBV25-1, the J call TRBJ2-2; 10 bases match TRBD1. The V gene's germline CDR1 is MGHDK and CDR2 SYGVNS. Losses at the gene ends were 2 bases for V and 5 bases for J; bases not matched to a gene: 2. The CDR3 spans 15 residues. In DNA, the CDR3 is TGTGCCAGCAGTGAACCGGGACAGGGGACCGGGGAGCTGTTTTTT. This codes for CASSEPGQGTGELFF.

CDR3 in DNA: TGTGCCAGCAGCTTTAATGGGGACTTGAGCACAGATACGCAGTATTTT. It encodes CASSFNGDLSTDTQYF. The chain combines TRBV5-4 with TRBJ2-3, with D perhaps matching TRBD2 (6 bases). The CDR3 length is 16 residues. Germline assignment: CDR1 SGHNT and CDR2 YYREEE (reference sequence). The V end lost 2 bases, the J end lost 0 bases, and 13 bases lay between the germline ends.

The chain uses TRBV7-3 and TRBJ2-7, with D hard to call. CDR1 and CDR2 (germline): SGHTA, FQGTGA. This CDR3 has 14 amino acids. The ends were cut back, 5 bases at V and 2 bases at J, with 13 bases in the middle. The CDR3 here is CASSTNGEAYEQYF. The CDR3 DNA follows: TGTGCCAGCAGCACCAACGGAGAAGCCTACGAGCAGTACTTC.